The 13 T cell receptor beta chains below come from one sample, sequenced in a study. Cells sorted as Tregs were CD4+, CD25+ and CD127-/low. From the 5' RACE reads, TCRdb called clonotypes with MiXCR, one entry per CDR3 protein. The data hold tens of thousands of distinct CDR3 sequences, with 26% observed a single time. The sequenced material came from tumor-infiltrating Tregs sorted from the breast tumor. The origin of the receptors is a female donor with breast cancer.

This clonotype ranks as medium-sized. The chain joins TRBV7-2 to TRBJ2-3; D is undetermined. Trimming left V 1 base short and J 0 bases short, with 5 bases between. This CDR3 has 14 amino acids. Germline CDR1 and CDR2: SGHTA and FQGNSA. Here the CDR3 reads CASSLDASTDTQYF. CDR3 DNA: TGTGCCAGCAGCTTAGACGCTAGCACAGATACGCAGTATTTT.

This clonotype was seen ten or more times. The chain joins TRBV7-3 to TRBJ2-2; 7 bases line up with TRBD2. Trimming at V came to 5 bases and at J to 4 bases, leaving 4 bases not matched to a gene. The germline V gene encodes CDR1 SGHTA and CDR2 FQGTGA. This CDR3 is built from 14 residues. The CDR3, as DNA: TGTGCCAGCAGCCCCAGCGGGGCCACCGGGGAGCTGTTTTTT. Its protein product is CASSPSGATGELFF.

The gene calls are TRBV3-1 and TRBJ2-3; no clear D gene. CDR3 length equals 13 residues. Germline V gene lookup returns CDR1 LGHDT and CDR2 YNNKEL (reference sequence). V was cut by 3 bases and J by 6 bases, with 10 bases left in between. The CDR3 here is CASSQGLEDTQYF. In nucleotides, the CDR3 is TGTGCCAGCAGCCAGGGCCTAGAGGATACGCAGTATTTT.

This clonotype was observed many times. The chain combines TRBV28 with TRBJ2-5, with 7 positions matching TRBD1. CDR1 is MDHEN and CDR2 is SYDVKM in the germline V gene. The V segment lost 6 bases and the J segment 2 bases; nucleotides outside the gene matches: 12. There are 16 residues in the CDR3. This chain's CDR3 is CASRFLIPGQQETQYF. In nucleotides, the CDR3 is TGTGCCAGCAGGTTTCTGATCCCGGGACAGCAAGAGACCCAGTACTTC.

In this sample, this clonotype turned up a few times. A much more abundant neighbour one base away suggests this may be a read error. V gene TRBV4-3 combines with J gene TRBJ1-1, with TRBD1 matching 8 bases. The CDR3 runs to 16 residues. CDR1 and CDR2 (germline): LGHNA, YSLEER. In nucleotides, the CDR3 is TGCGCCAGCGGCCAAGATCCCCTCGACAGGGGCACTGAAGCTTTCTTT. The encoded protein is CASGQDPLDRGTEAFF.

The chain is built from TRBV9 and TRBJ1-5, with D uncertain. The CDR3 consists of 14 residues. The ends were cut back, 1 base at V and 11 bases at J, with 16 bases in the middle. The V gene's germline CDR1 is SGDLS and CDR2 YYNGEE. The CDR3 is CASSVNAQNSAQHF. The CDR3 DNA reads as TGTGCCAGCAGCGTAAACGCCCAAAATTCCGCCCAGCATTTT.

This clonotype was detected ten times or more. The chain couples TRBV4-1 to TRBJ2-7, with 12 bases that match TRBD1. Germline CDR1 and CDR2: MGHRA and YSYEKL. This CDR3 contains 16 residues. V was clipped by 2 bases and J by 4 bases; unmatched bases: 6. The CDR3 spells CASSQRGQGASYEQYF. Written as DNA, the CDR3 is TGCGCCAGCAGCCAAAGGGGACAGGGGGCTTCATACGAGCAGTACTTC.

This clonotype came up many times. The rearrangement joins TRBV5-1 to TRBJ2-1; TRBD1 aligns across 11 bases. The CDR3 spans 14 residues. The ends lost 7 bases at V and 6 bases at J; junction bases unmatched: 6. CDR1 is SGHRS, CDR2 YFSETQ, per germline. The CDR3 spells CASHRGTGGNEQFF. CDR3 DNA: TGCGCCAGCCACCGGGGGACAGGGGGCAATGAGCAGTTCTTC.

This clonotype occurred a few times. V is TRBV30 and J is TRBJ1-6; 12 bases map to TRBD1. After removal of 3 bases from V and 10 bases from J, the junction contained 7 bases not matched to a gene. Germline CDR1 is GTSNPN and CDR2 is SVGIG (reference sequence). The CDR3 sequence is 15 residues long. This chain's CDR3 is CAWSPGQGARSPLHF. The CDR3 DNA is TGTGCCTGGAGCCCGGGACAGGGGGCCAGGTCACCCCTCCACTTT.

This clonotype was picked up many times. This chain joins TRBV12-3 or TRBV12-4 and TRBJ2-7; 7 bases match TRBD1. Germline trimming cut 5 bases from V and 0 bases from J; bases unmatched to any gene: 4. CDR3 length equals 14 residues. Here the CDR3 reads CASSARDSSYEQYF. CDR3 DNA sequence: TGTGCCAGCAGTGCCCGGGACAGCTCCTACGAGCAGTACTTC.

This clonotype has just a few counts. The rearrangement links TRBV20-1 to TRBJ2-1; D might be TRBD2 (7 bases). The CDR3 runs 17 residues. Germline CDR1 reads DFQATT; CDR2 reads SNEGSKA (reference sequence). Trimming took 0 bases from V and 4 from J, leaving 19 bases between them. The DNA of the CDR3 is TGCAGTGCTAGAGAACCATCTCAGCGGGGACAATACAATGAGCAGTTCTTC. Translating gives CSAREPSQRGQYNEQFF.

The chain joins TRBV6-5 to TRBJ1-1; a possible D gene is TRBD1 (5 bases). The CDR3 consists of 15 residues. V shed 5 bases and J shed 3 bases, with 16 bases lying between them. The V gene's germline CDR1 is MNHEY and CDR2 SVGAGI. The CDR3 loop is CASSPSAGGDTEAFF. CDR3 nucleotide sequence: TGTGCCAGCAGTCCCTCGGCGGGGGGAGACACTGAAGCTTTCTTT.

The chain uses TRBV7-2 and TRBJ2-1, with D maybe TRBD2 (6 bases). V was pared by 3 bases and J by 10 bases, with 16 bases between. The CDR3 sequence is 14 residues long. Germline V CDR1 and CDR2: SGHTA, FQGNSA. The CDR3 DNA reads as TGTGCCAGCAGCTTGGGGGGACCGAAAGACGAGCAGTTCTTC. Residues: CASSLGGPKDEQFF.